This T cell receptor beta chain emerged from a study of cytomegalovirus exposure and HLA in healthy donors. Turning to the study itself: Earlier, 200 million or so T cells were analyzed, and around 100 million unique TCR beta sequences were found among them.

The PCR made use of 60 Vbeta and 13 Jbeta primers. In the authors' workflow: Later, an analysis found around 77 million unique TCR beta chains, and 9.5 million to 12 million of these were shared. Sequencing used immunoSEQ multiplex PCR; TCRdb keeps in-frame clones, though not all of them. From that table come the V and J calls and clone size; the DNA was used to work out D and trimming. The repertoire consists of about 160,000 clones, with about three quarters occurring once and the leading ten covering more than 2.5%. Donors had nominal health at sampling but likely had unrecorded immune exposures. There are 14 residues in the CDR3. Trimming removed 5 bases from V and 2 bases from J, with 12 bases in between. Germline V gives CDR1 SGHVS, CDR2 FQNEAQ. This clone appeared a single time.

The sample consisted of PBMCs. The clonotype comes from a woman aged 30 to 39 in good health and CMV-seronegative. The chain couples TRBV7-8 to TRBJ2-5; D possibly corresponds to TRBD2 (6 bases). For the CDR3, the DNA is TGTGCCAGCAGCCCCATGGGACTTCAAGAGACCCAGTACTTC. Amino acid sequence: CASSPMGLQETQYF.